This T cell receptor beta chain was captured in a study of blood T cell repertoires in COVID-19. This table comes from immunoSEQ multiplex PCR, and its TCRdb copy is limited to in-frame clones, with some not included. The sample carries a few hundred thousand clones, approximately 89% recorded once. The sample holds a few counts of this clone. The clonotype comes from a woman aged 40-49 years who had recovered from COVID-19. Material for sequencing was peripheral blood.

The CDR3 loop reads CASSLYSLSGNTIYF. The CDR3 bases are TGTGCCAGCAGCTTATACAGCCTCTCTGGAAACACCATATATTTT. The chain joins TRBV7-9 to TRBJ1-3; D remains ambiguous. The CDR3 loop spans 15 amino acids. V was shortened by 2 bases and J by 0 bases, with 8 bases between the two germline ends. Germline CDR1 reads SEHNR; CDR2 reads FQNEAQ (reference sequence).